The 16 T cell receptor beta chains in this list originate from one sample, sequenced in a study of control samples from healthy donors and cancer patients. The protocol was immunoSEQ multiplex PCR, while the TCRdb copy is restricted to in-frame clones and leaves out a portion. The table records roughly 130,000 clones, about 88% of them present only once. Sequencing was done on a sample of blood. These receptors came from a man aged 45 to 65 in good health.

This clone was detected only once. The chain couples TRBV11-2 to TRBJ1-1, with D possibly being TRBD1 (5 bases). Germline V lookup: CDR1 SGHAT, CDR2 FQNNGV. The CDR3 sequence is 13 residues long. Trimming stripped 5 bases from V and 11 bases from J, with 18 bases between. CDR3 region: CASSALGTSGAFF. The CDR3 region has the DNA TGTGCCAGCAGCGCACTCGGGACTTCAGGGGCTTTCTTT.

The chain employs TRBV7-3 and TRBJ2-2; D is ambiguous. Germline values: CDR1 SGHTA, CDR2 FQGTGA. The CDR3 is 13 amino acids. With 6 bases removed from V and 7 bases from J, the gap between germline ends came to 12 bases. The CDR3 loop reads CASSLGSYGELFF. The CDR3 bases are TGTGCCAGCAGTCTCGGGTCCTACGGGGAGCTGTTTTTT.

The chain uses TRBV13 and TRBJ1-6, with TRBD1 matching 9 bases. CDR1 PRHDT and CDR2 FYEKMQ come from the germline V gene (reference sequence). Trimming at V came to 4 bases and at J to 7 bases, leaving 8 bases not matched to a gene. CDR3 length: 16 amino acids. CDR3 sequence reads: CASSSRGTGSNSPLHF. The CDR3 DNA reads TGTGCCAGCAGCTCGAGAGGGACAGGGAGCAATTCACCCCTCCACTTT.

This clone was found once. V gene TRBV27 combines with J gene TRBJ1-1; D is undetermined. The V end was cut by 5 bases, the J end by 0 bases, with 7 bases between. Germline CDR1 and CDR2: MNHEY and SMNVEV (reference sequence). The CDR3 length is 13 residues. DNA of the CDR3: TGTGCCAGCAGTCCATCAATGAACACTGAAGCTTTCTTT. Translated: CASSPSMNTEAFF.

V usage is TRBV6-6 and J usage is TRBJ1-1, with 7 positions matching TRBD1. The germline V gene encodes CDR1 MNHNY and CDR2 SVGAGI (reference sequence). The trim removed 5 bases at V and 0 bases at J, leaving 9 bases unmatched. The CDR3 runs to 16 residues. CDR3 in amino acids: CASSPRQGLMNTEAFF. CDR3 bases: TGTGCCAGCAGTCCGCGACAGGGACTAATGAACACTGAAGCTTTCTTT.

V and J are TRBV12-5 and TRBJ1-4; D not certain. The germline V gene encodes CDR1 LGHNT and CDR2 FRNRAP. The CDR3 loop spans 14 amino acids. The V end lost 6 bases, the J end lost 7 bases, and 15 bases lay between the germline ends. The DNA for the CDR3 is TGTGCTAGTGGCCCTTCAAGGGCTTCTGAAAAACTGTTTTTT. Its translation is CASGPSRASEKLFF.

DNA for the CDR3: TGTGCCAGCAGTGGCGGGAAATCGGCCTACAATGAGCAGTTCTTC. Its translation is CASSGGKSAYNEQFF. This rearrangement joins TRBV2 to TRBJ2-1, with D perhaps TRBD2 (6 bases). CDR3 length equals 15 residues. Trimming shortened V by 4 bases and J by 2 bases, and 12 bases separated the two germline ends. The germline CDR1 and CDR2 sequences are SNHLY and FYNNEI.

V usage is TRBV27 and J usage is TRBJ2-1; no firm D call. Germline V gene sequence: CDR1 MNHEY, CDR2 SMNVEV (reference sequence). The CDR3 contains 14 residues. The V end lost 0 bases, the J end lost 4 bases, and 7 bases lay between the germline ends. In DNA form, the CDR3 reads TGTGCCAGCAGTTTATCTAGGGAATACAATGAGCAGTTCTTC. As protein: CASSLSREYNEQFF.

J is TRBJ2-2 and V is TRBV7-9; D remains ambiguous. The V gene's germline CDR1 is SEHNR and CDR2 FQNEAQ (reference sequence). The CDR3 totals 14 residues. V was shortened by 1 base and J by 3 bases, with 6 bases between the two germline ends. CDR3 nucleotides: TGTGCCAGCAGCTTAGAACAGTACACCGGGGAGCTGTTTTTT. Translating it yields CASSLEQYTGELFF.

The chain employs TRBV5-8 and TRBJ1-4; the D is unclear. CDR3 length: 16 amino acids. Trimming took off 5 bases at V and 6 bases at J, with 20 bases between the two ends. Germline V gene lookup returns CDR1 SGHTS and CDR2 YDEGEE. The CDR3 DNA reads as TGTGCCAGCAGAATGAGGACCCAACCGCCACATGAAAAACTGTTTTTT. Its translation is CASRMRTQPPHEKLFF. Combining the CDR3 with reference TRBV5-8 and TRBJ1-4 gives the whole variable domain EAGVTQSPTHLIKTRGQQATLRCSPISGHTSVYWYQQALGLGLQFLLWYDEGEERNRGNFPPRFSGRQFPNYSSELNVNALELEDSALYLCASRMRTQPPHEKLFFGSGTQLSVL.

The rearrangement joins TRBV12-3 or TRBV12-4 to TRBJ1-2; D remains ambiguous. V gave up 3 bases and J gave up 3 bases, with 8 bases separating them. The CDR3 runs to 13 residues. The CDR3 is CASSLLGDYGYTF. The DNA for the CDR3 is TGTGCCAGCAGTTTGCTGGGTGACTATGGCTACACCTTC.

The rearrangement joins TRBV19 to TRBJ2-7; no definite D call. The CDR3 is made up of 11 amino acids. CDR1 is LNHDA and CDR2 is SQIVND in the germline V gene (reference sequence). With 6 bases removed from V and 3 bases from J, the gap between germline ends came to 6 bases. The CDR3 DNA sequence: TGTGCCAGTAGCGAATTCTACGAGCAGTACTTC. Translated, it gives CASSEFYEQYF.

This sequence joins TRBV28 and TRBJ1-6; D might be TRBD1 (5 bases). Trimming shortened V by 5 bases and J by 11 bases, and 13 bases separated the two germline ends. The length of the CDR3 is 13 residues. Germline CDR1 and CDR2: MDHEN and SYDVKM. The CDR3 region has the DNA TGTGCCAGCAGTCAACCAGGGATGGCACCCCTCCACTTT. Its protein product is CASSQPGMAPLHF.

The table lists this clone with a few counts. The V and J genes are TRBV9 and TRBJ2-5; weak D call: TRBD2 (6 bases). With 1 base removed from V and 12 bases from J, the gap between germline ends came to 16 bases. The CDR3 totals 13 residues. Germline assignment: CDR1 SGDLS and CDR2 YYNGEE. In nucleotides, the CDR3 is TGTGCCAGCAGCGTAACCTGGGACTCCAGCGAGTACTTC. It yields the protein CASSVTWDSSEYF.

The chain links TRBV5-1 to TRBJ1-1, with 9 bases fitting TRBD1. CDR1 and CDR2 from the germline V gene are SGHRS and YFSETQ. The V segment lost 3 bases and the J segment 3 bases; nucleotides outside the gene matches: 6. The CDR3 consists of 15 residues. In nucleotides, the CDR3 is TGCGCCAGCAGCTCCGGGACAGGGTATTACACTGAAGCTTTCTTT. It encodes CASSSGTGYYTEAFF. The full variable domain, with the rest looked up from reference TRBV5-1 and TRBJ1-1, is KAGVTQTPRYLIKTRGQQVTLSCSPISGHRSVSWYQQTPGQGLQFLFEYFSETQRNKGNFPGRFSGRQFSNSRSEMNVSTLELGDSALYLCASSSGTGYYTEAFFGQGTRLTVV.

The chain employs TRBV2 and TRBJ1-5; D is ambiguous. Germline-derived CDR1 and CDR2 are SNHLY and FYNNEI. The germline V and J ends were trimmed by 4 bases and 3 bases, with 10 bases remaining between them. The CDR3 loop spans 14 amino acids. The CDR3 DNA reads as TGTGCCAGCAGTGTCCTCTCAACCAATCAGCCCCAGCATTTT. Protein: CASSVLSTNQPQHF.